This TCR beta chain is from a study of blood T cell repertoires in COVID-19 (dated by TCRdb to the early 2020s). With regard to the full study: Collaborator samples came from the United States, Italy and Spain and covered acute and convalescent phases of COVID-19. The prospective study material was composed of cDNA or gDNA derived from T cells, B-cell-depleted T cells, or PBMCs. The dataset comprised deeply sampled blood TCRbeta repertoires from subjects exposed to, actively infected with, or recovered from COVID-19. The repertoires were released in a freely available public database meant as a resource for research on the immune response to SARS-CoV-2. Samples were obtained from the ongoing ImmuneRACE study (first 160 participants) and from some 1,200 subjects provided by 6 global collaborators. The sample metadata nearly always contained a de-identified subject ID, COVID-19 status, age in years and sex. Where available, HLA class I and class II types were taken from metadata supplied by the sample provider and were not determined by assay-based typing. Study-level results and caveats: The amount of clinical and demographic metadata varied by source and participant and was provided uncurated.

TCRbeta CDR3 regions were amplified from genomic DNA by means of the immunoSEQ Assay, a bias-controlled multiplex PCR. The original methods were these. The number of nucleated cells in each sample was estimated from the amplification of reference gene primers within the assay. To quantify the absolute abundance of each unique TCRbeta CDR3 rearrangement, sequence reads were collapsed and filtered. For each sample, productive Simpson clonality was calculated as the square root of Simpson's diversity index over productive rearrangements. The clones in this table, taken by TCRdb from immuneACCESS, are in-frame only. Not every clone is retained; where verified, under half of the shortfall comes from an unresolved V gene, and the cause of the rest is unknown. V and J calls and clone size come straight from that table; D and trimming were deduced from the DNA. The sample has approximately 170,000 clones on record, approximately 90% of them singletons. Over 3.5% of the sample is held by the ten biggest clonotypes.

The CDR3 sequence holds 16 residues, the cysteine and phenylalanine included. Only the CDR3 part of the read is kept: 48 bases, read in frame from the first base. The germline V gene (reference sequence) yields SEHNR for CDR1 and FQNEAQ for CDR2. V lost 5 bases and J lost 2 bases, and the count of bases not matched to a germline gene is 8. Whole blood was collected in K2EDTA tubes by collaborating institutions according to the institutions' own protocols. For TCRbeta analysis, collaborators shipped samples in one of three forms: frozen whole blood, isolated PBMCs, or DNA extracted from either of those sample types. As concerns this clone: Its antigen remains undetermined. Per-nucleotide qualities are absent, and no much larger clonotype sits a single base away.

Sequenced material: peripheral blood. Recombination connected TRBV7-9 to TRBJ2-7, and 11 junctional nucleotides match TRBD2. This sequence originates from a man aged 18-30 years with active or convalescent COVID-19. The nucleotide sequence is TGTGCCAGCAGCGGGCCGACTAGCGGGAAACCCTACGAGCAGTACTTC. Its translation is CASSGPTSGKPYEQYF.